These T cell receptor beta chains were read from a single sample in a study of identical twins. TCRdb itself ran the 5' RACE reads through MiXCR, one entry per CDR3 protein. The sample records some 1,700,000 distinct CDR3 sequences, around 29% being singletons. Sequenced input: cord blood. Receptors originate from a newborn girl in good health. Both conserved end residues are part of each CDR3. The order of the fields is clone size, D gene, J gene, V gene, CDR3 DNA, CDR3 protein. The D gene is left open where the match is weak. The size entry is marked missing in some rows and otherwise reads once, few, many or a size class.

clone_size: once; d_call: TRBD2; j_call: TRBJ2-7; v_call: TRBV7-9; cdr3_nt: TGTGCCAGCAGCTTGCGGGGGAGCTCCTACGAGCAGTCCTTC; cdr3_aa: CASSLRGSSYEQSF
clone_size: NA; d_call: NA; j_call: TRBJ2-3; v_call: TRBV27; cdr3_nt: TGTGCCAGCAGTTTCGACAGGCTGAGCACAGATACGCAGTATTTT; cdr3_aa: CASSFDRLSTDTQYF
clone_size: NA; d_call: NA; j_call: TRBJ1-5; v_call: TRBV27; cdr3_nt: TGTGCCAGCAGTCTCCACCAATCCGCCCCCCAGCATTTT; cdr3_aa: CASSLHQSAPQHF
clone_size: few; d_call: NA; j_call: TRBJ2-3; v_call: TRBV20-1; cdr3_nt: TGCAGTGCCACCCCTTTTGAGGGAGGCTCCACAGATACGCAGTATTTT; cdr3_aa: CSATPFEGGSTDTQYF
clone_size: few; d_call: NA; j_call: TRBJ2-3; v_call: TRBV6-6; cdr3_nt: TGTGCCAGCAGCCCAAGCGCGCCCTCCTTTACGCAGTATTTT; cdr3_aa: CASSPSAPSFTQYF
clone_size: many; d_call: NA; j_call: TRBJ2-1; v_call: TRBV29-1; cdr3_nt: TGCAGCGCAGGGTTGGGGAGAAGCTACTACAATGAGCAGTTCTTC; cdr3_aa: CSAGLGRSYYNEQFF
clone_size: few; d_call: NA; j_call: TRBJ2-3; v_call: TRBV6-1; cdr3_nt: TGTGCCAGCAGGGCAGGGTGGTACACAGATACGCAGTATTTT; cdr3_aa: CASRAGWYTDTQYF
clone_size: NA; d_call: NA; j_call: TRBJ2-7; v_call: TRBV20-1; cdr3_nt: TGCAGTGCTCCTACCGGGAGCTCCTACGAGCAGTACTTC; cdr3_aa: CSAPTGSSYEQYF
clone_size: NA; d_call: TRBD2; j_call: TRBJ2-1; v_call: TRBV9; cdr3_nt: TGTGCCAGCAGCCCCAACCAGCGGGGGGGCCTTTTATTTTACAATGAGCAGTTCTTC; cdr3_aa: CASSPNQRGGLLFYNEQFF
clone_size: many; d_call: TRBD1; j_call: TRBJ1-2; v_call: TRBV10-3; cdr3_nt: TGTGCCATCAGTTCACGGGACAGGGCGGAGGACTATGGCTACACCTTC; cdr3_aa: CAISSRDRAEDYGYTF
clone_size: few; d_call: TRBD1; j_call: TRBJ1-2; v_call: TRBV4-2; cdr3_nt: TGTGCCAGCAGCCGCATGGGACAGAACTATGGCTACACCTTC; cdr3_aa: CASSRMGQNYGYTF
clone_size: few; d_call: NA; j_call: TRBJ1-2; v_call: TRBV28; cdr3_nt: TGTGCCAGCAGTTTAGGTTGGGGGTACCACTATGGCTACACCTTC; cdr3_aa: CASSLGWGYHYGYTF
clone_size: few; d_call: NA; j_call: TRBJ2-5; v_call: TRBV7-2; cdr3_nt: TGTGCCAGCAGCTTAAGGCCACGGCTAGCTACGAGTGAGCAGTACTTC; cdr3_aa: CASSLRPRLATSEQYF
clone_size: NA; d_call: NA; j_call: TRBJ2-3; v_call: TRBV12-3/TRBV12-4; cdr3_nt: TGTGCCAGCAGGGGACTTTACACAGATACGCAGTATTTT; cdr3_aa: CASRGLYTDTQYF
clone_size: many; d_call: NA; j_call: TRBJ2-3; v_call: TRBV25-1; cdr3_nt: TGTGCCAGCAGCCAACGCGGGGCCCTCACAGATACGCAGTATTTT; cdr3_aa: CASSQRGALTDTQYF
clone_size: NA; d_call: TRBD2; j_call: TRBJ2-7; v_call: TRBV12-3/TRBV12-4; cdr3_nt: TGTGCCAGCAGTTCAACCCTGCGGGGGGGGAAATCCTACAATGAGCAGTACTTC; cdr3_aa: CASSSTLRGGKSYNEQYF
clone_size: many; d_call: NA; j_call: TRBJ2-5; v_call: TRBV12-3/TRBV12-4; cdr3_nt: TGTGCCAGCAGTCCAGGGCCAAATGGCGAGACCCAGTACTTC; cdr3_aa: CASSPGPNGETQYF
clone_size: NA; d_call: TRBD2; j_call: TRBJ2-1; v_call: TRBV20-1; cdr3_nt: TGCAGTGCTAGAGATTGGAGCGGGAGGAACAATGAGCAGTTCTTC; cdr3_aa: CSARDWSGRNNEQFF
clone_size: NA; d_call: NA; j_call: TRBJ2-1; v_call: TRBV12-3/TRBV12-4; cdr3_nt: TGTGCCAGCAGTCCCCTCCGGGCACAATACAATGAGCAGTTCTTC; cdr3_aa: CASSPLRAQYNEQFF
clone_size: NA; d_call: TRBD2; j_call: TRBJ2-7; v_call: TRBV20-1; cdr3_nt: TGCAGTGCTAGATGGGGTAGCGGGGGGGCCTACGAGCAGTACTTC; cdr3_aa: CSARWGSGGAYEQYF
clone_size: few; d_call: NA; j_call: TRBJ2-4; v_call: TRBV5-6; cdr3_nt: TGTGCCAGCAGCCTCCTGGGTAATTTATTCGGGGGCTCCAAAAACATTCAGTACTTC; cdr3_aa: CASSLLGNLFGGSKNIQYF
clone_size: NA; d_call: NA; j_call: TRBJ2-7; v_call: TRBV5-1; cdr3_nt: TGCGCCAGCAAGGGCCAGGGAGTCTACGAGCAGTACTTC; cdr3_aa: CASKGQGVYEQYF
clone_size: few; d_call: TRBD1; j_call: TRBJ2-7; v_call: TRBV6-5; cdr3_nt: TGTGCCAGCAGTTACCTTAACAGGGGAAGGTACGAGCAGTACTTC; cdr3_aa: CASSYLNRGRYEQYF
clone_size: few; d_call: NA; j_call: TRBJ2-3; v_call: TRBV20-1; cdr3_nt: TGCAGTGCTAGAGATGGAGGGACCACAGATACGCAGTATTTT; cdr3_aa: CSARDGGTTDTQYF
clone_size: NA; d_call: NA; j_call: TRBJ2-1; v_call: TRBV6-1; cdr3_nt: TGTGCCAGCAGTACATACTCCTTGGCGGGGAGCTCCTACAATGAGCAGTTCTTC; cdr3_aa: CASSTYSLAGSSYNEQFF
clone_size: many; d_call: TRBD1; j_call: TRBJ2-7; v_call: TRBV12-3/TRBV12-4; cdr3_nt: TGTGCCAGCAGTCCCGGACAGGGGGAGTACTTC; cdr3_aa: CASSPGQGEYF
clone_size: NA; d_call: NA; j_call: TRBJ1-1; v_call: TRBV5-6; cdr3_nt: TGTGCCAGCAGCTTGGTTCGGGGAAGCACTGAAGCTTTCTTT; cdr3_aa: CASSLVRGSTEAFF
clone_size: few; d_call: TRBD2; j_call: TRBJ2-5; v_call: TRBV4-1; cdr3_nt: TGCGCCAGCAGCCAAGACCCCCGCGGACTAGCGCTCCAAGAGACCCAGTACTTC; cdr3_aa: CASSQDPRGLALQETQYF
clone_size: many; d_call: NA; j_call: TRBJ2-4; v_call: TRBV7-2; cdr3_nt: TGTGCCAGCAGCCTTTCCGGCACCGGCGTAAACATTCAGTACTTC; cdr3_aa: CASSLSGTGVNIQYF
clone_size: NA; d_call: TRBD1; j_call: TRBJ2-7; v_call: TRBV5-6; cdr3_nt: TGTGCCAGCAGCCCCAGGGGGCTCCCCTTGGGGTATGTATACGAGCAGTACTTC; cdr3_aa: CASSPRGLPLGYVYEQYF
clone_size: few; d_call: NA; j_call: TRBJ2-3; v_call: TRBV12-3/TRBV12-4; cdr3_nt: TGTGCCAGCAGTACGAGCAGGGGTACAGATACGCAGTATTTT; cdr3_aa: CASSTSRGTDTQYF
clone_size: NA; d_call: NA; j_call: TRBJ1-1; v_call: TRBV25-1; cdr3_nt: TGTGCCAGCAATGAATCGCTACAGGGCACTGAAGCTTTCTTT; cdr3_aa: CASNESLQGTEAFF
clone_size: few; d_call: TRBD1; j_call: TRBJ1-2; v_call: TRBV29-1; cdr3_nt: TGCAGCGTTGATAAGGGGGCGCTTAACTATGTCTACACCTTC; cdr3_aa: CSVDKGALNYVYTF
clone_size: NA; d_call: TRBD2; j_call: TRBJ2-7; v_call: TRBV11-3; cdr3_nt: TGTGCCAGCAGCTTGGTTCGGGGACTAGTCGAGACCTACGAGCAGTACTTC; cdr3_aa: CASSLVRGLVETYEQYF
clone_size: NA; d_call: TRBD2; j_call: TRBJ2-1; v_call: TRBV5-4; cdr3_nt: TGTGCCAGCAGCTTGGTGACTAGCGAGCAGTTCTTC; cdr3_aa: CASSLVTSEQFF
clone_size: NA; d_call: NA; j_call: TRBJ1-1; v_call: TRBV5-1; cdr3_nt: TGCGCCAGCAGCTTTGCATCAGGGGACACTGAAGCTTTCTTT; cdr3_aa: CASSFASGDTEAFF
clone_size: NA; d_call: NA; j_call: TRBJ1-1; v_call: TRBV7-2; cdr3_nt: TGTGCCAGCGGGGTAGGGGGAGTGAACACTGAAGCTTTCTTT; cdr3_aa: CASGVGGVNTEAFF
clone_size: NA; d_call: NA; j_call: TRBJ1-2; v_call: TRBV18; cdr3_nt: TGTGCCAGCGCTAGTACAGCTAACTATGGCTACACCTTC; cdr3_aa: CASASTANYGYTF
clone_size: NA; d_call: NA; j_call: TRBJ2-7; v_call: TRBV29-1; cdr3_nt: TGCAGCGTTGTCGGCAGGCTGACCTACGAGCAGTACTTC; cdr3_aa: CSVVGRLTYEQYF
clone_size: few; d_call: NA; j_call: TRBJ2-7; v_call: TRBV20-1; cdr3_nt: TGCAGTGCTAGAGCTAGAGAAGGGAACTACGAGCAGTACTTC; cdr3_aa: CSARAREGNYEQYF
clone_size: NA; d_call: NA; j_call: TRBJ2-1; v_call: TRBV2; cdr3_nt: TGTGCCAGCTCACCAAGGCCTGATCAGGAAGAGCAGTTCTTC; cdr3_aa: CASSPRPDQEEQFF
clone_size: once; d_call: NA; j_call: TRBJ1-2; v_call: TRBV20-1; cdr3_nt: TGCAGTGCATCGGCCCTTAACTATGGCTACACCTTC; cdr3_aa: CSASALNYGYTF
clone_size: few; d_call: NA; j_call: TRBJ2-7; v_call: TRBV13; cdr3_nt: TGTGCCAGCAGCCCCAACGGGAATTCCTACGAGCAGTACTTC; cdr3_aa: CASSPNGNSYEQYF
clone_size: few; d_call: TRBD2; j_call: TRBJ2-3; v_call: TRBV12-3/TRBV12-4; cdr3_nt: TGTGCCAGCAGCCGGACTAGCGTCCATACGCAGTATTTT; cdr3_aa: CASSRTSVHTQYF
clone_size: few; d_call: TRBD1; j_call: TRBJ2-2; v_call: TRBV6-1; cdr3_nt: TGTGCCAGCAGTGGAGACAGGGTCACCGGGGAGCTGTTTTTT; cdr3_aa: CASSGDRVTGELFF
clone_size: NA; d_call: TRBD1; j_call: TRBJ1-2; v_call: TRBV9; cdr3_nt: TGTGCCAGCAGCCGGACCCAGGGGGGCTATGGCTACACCTTC; cdr3_aa: CASSRTQGGYGYTF
clone_size: few; d_call: NA; j_call: TRBJ2-1; v_call: TRBV20-1; cdr3_nt: TGCAGTGCTCCCCTTTGGAATGAGCAGTTCTTC; cdr3_aa: CSAPLWNEQFF
clone_size: NA; d_call: NA; j_call: TRBJ2-3; v_call: TRBV4-2; cdr3_nt: TGTGCCAGCAGCCAAGTTGCACTCACAGATACGCAGTATTTT; cdr3_aa: CASSQVALTDTQYF
clone_size: NA; d_call: TRBD2; j_call: TRBJ2-5; v_call: TRBV4-2; cdr3_nt: TGTGCCAGCAGCCGGACTAGCGTCCAAGAGACCCAGTACTTC; cdr3_aa: CASSRTSVQETQYF
clone_size: few; d_call: TRBD2; j_call: TRBJ2-3; v_call: TRBV30; cdr3_nt: TGTGCCTGGACCATCCTAGCGGGGGTGAAGTATTTT; cdr3_aa: CAWTILAGVKYF
clone_size: few; d_call: NA; j_call: TRBJ1-2; v_call: TRBV29-1; cdr3_nt: TGCAGCGTTGAAGATCTAAGGGCGGCCCTGGGCTACACCTTC; cdr3_aa: CSVEDLRAALGYTF
clone_size: few; d_call: NA; j_call: TRBJ2-3; v_call: TRBV7-6; cdr3_nt: TGTGCCAGCAGCTTTACTTCCATCTGGGGTAGCCCAGATACGCAGTATTTT; cdr3_aa: CASSFTSIWGSPDTQYF
clone_size: NA; d_call: NA; j_call: TRBJ2-1; v_call: TRBV4-1; cdr3_nt: TGCGCCAGCAGCCAAGGAGGGGCCCCGGTACAAGAGACCCAGTTCTTC; cdr3_aa: CASSQGGAPVQETQFF
clone_size: NA; d_call: NA; j_call: TRBJ2-1; v_call: TRBV4-2; cdr3_nt: TGTGCCAGCAGCCGCAGCAGCGCGGGGTACAATGAGCAGTTCTTC; cdr3_aa: CASSRSSAGYNEQFF